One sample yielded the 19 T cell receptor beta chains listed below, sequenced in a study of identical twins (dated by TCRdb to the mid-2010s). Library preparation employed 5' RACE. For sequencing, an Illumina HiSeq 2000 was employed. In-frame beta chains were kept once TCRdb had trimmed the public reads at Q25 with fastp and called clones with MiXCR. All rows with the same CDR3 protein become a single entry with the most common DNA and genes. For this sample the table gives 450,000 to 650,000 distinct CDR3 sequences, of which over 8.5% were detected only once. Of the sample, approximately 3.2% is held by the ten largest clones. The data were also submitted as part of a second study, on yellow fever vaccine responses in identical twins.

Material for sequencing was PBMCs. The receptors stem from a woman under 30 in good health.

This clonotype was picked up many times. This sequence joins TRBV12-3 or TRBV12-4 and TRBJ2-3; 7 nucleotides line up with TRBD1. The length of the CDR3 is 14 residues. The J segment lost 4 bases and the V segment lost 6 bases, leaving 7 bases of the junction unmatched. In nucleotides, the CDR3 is TGTGCCAGCAGGACACAGGGGAGAGCAGATACGCAGTATTTT. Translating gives CASRTQGRADTQYF.

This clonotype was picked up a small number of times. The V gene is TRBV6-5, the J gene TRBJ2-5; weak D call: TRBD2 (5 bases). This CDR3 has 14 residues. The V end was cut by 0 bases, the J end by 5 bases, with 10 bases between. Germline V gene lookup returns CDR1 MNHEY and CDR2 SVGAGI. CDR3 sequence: CASSYSGGSETQYF. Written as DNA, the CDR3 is TGTGCCAGCAGTTACTCTGGCGGGTCGGAGACCCAGTACTTC.

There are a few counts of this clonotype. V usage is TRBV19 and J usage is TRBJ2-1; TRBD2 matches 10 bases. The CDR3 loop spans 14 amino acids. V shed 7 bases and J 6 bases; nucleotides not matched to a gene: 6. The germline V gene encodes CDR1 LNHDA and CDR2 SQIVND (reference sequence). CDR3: CASMGLAGVNEQFF. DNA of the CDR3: TGTGCCAGTATGGGGCTAGCGGGAGTCAATGAGCAGTTCTTC.

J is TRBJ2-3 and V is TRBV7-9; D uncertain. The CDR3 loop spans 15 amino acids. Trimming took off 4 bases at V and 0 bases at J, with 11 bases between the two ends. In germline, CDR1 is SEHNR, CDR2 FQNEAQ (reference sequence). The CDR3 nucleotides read TGTGCCAGCAGCTGGTCCCTCCCGAGCACAGATACGCAGTATTTT. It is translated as CASSWSLPSTDTQYF. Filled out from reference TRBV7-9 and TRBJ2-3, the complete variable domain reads DTGVSQNPRHKITKRGQNVTFRCDPISEHNRLYWYRQTLGQGPEFLTYFQNEAQLEKSRLLSDRFSAERPKGSFSTLEIQRTEQGDSAMYLCASSWSLPSTDTQYFGPGTRLTVL.

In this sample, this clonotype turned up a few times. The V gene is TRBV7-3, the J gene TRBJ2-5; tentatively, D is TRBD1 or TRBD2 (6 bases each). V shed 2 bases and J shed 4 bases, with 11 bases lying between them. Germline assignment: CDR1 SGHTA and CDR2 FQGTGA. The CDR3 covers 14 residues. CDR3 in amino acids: CASSLSGARETQYF. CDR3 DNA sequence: TGTGCCAGCAGCTTATCGGGGGCCCGAGAGACCCAGTACTTC.

The DNA for the CDR3 is TGCAGTGCTACCGCAGGGCACTCTGGGGCCAACGTCCTGACTTTC. This encodes CSATAGHSGANVLTF. This chain links TRBV20-1 with TRBJ2-6; tentative D call: TRBD1 (5 bases). Trimming stripped 4 bases from V and 0 bases from J, with 10 bases between. Germline assignment: CDR1 DFQATT and CDR2 SNEGSKA (reference sequence). The CDR3 loop spans 15 amino acids.

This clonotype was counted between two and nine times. CDR3: CASSMGLGLRDYNEQFF. The CDR3 coding sequence is TGTGCCAGCAGTATGGGGTTGGGCCTACGGGACTACAATGAGCAGTTCTTC. This chain connects TRBV6-1 to TRBJ2-1, with D maybe TRBD2 (5 bases). CDR1 and CDR2 from the germline V gene are MNHNS and SASEGT. V was pared by 5 bases and J by 3 bases, with 20 bases between. CDR3 size: 17 residues.

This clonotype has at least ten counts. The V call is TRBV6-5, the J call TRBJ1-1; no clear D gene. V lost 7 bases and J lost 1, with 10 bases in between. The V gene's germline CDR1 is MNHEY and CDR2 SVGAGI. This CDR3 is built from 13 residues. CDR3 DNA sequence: TGTGCCAGCACTTATTCAGGGAACACTGAAGCTTTCTTT. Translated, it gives CASTYSGNTEAFF.

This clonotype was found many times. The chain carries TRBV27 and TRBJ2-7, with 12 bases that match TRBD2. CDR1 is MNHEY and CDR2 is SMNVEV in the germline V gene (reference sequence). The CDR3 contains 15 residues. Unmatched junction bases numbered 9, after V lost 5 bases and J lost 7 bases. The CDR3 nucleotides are TGTGCCAGCAGTCCCGGACTAGCGGGGACGAGAGAGCAGTACTTC. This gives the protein CASSPGLAGTREQYF.

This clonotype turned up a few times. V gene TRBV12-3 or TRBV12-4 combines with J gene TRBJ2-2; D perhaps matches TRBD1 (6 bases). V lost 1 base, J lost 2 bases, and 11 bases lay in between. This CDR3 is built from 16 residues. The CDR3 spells CASSLGSGTNTGELFF. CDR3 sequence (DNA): TGTGCCAGCAGTTTAGGGTCCGGGACAAACACCGGGGAGCTGTTTTTT.

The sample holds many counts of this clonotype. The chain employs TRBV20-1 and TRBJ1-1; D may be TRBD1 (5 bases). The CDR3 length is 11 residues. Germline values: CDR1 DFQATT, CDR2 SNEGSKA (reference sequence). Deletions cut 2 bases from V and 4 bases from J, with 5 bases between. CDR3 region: CSARQGTEAFF. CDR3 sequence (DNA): TGCAGTGCTAGACAGGGCACTGAAGCTTTCTTT.

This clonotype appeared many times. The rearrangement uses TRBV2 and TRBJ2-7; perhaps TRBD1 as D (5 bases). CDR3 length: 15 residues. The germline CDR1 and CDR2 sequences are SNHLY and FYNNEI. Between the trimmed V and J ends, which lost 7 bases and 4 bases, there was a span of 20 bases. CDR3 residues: CASKPDSQFMYEQYF. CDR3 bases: TGTGCCAGCAAGCCCGACAGCCAGTTTATGTACGAGCAGTACTTC. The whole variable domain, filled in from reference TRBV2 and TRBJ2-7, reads EPEVTQTPSHQVTQMGQEVILRCVPISNHLYFYWYRQILGQKVEFLVSFYNNEISEKSEIFDDQFSVERPDGSNFTLKIRSTKLEDSAMYFCASKPDSQFMYEQYFGPGTRLTVT.

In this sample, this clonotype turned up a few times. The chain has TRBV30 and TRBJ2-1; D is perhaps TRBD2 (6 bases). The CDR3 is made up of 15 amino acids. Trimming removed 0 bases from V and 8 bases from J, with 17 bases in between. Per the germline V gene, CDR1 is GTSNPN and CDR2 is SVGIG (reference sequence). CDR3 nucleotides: TGTGCCTGGAGTGTACTGGCGGGAAGACTCGATGAGCAGTTCTTC. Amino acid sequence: CAWSVLAGRLDEQFF. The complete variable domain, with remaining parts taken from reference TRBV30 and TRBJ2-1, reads SQTIHQWPATLVQPVGSPLSLECTVEGTSNPNLYWYRQAAGRGLQLLFYSVGIGQISSEVPQNLSASRPQDRQFILSSKKLLLSDSGFYLCAWSVLAGRLDEQFFGPGTRLTVL.

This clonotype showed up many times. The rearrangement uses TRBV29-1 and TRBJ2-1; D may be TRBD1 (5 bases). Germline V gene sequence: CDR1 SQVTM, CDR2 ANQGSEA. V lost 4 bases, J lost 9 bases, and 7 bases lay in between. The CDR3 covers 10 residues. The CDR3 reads CSVGQLEQFF. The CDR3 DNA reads TGCAGCGTTGGACAGCTTGAGCAGTTCTTC.

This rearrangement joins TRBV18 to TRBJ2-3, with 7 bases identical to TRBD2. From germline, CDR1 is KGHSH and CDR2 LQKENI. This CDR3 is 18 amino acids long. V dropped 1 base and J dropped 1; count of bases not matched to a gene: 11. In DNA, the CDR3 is TGTGCCAGCTCACCACTGCCCCCTCAGCGGGGAGGCACAGATACGCAGTATTTT. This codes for CASSPLPPQRGGTDTQYF.

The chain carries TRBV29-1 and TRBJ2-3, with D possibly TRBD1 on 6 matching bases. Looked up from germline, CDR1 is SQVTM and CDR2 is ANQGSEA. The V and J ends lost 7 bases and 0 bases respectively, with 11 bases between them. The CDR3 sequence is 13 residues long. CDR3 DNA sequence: TGCAGCGCCCACAGGGCTAGCACAGATACGCAGTATTTT. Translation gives CSAHRASTDTQYF.

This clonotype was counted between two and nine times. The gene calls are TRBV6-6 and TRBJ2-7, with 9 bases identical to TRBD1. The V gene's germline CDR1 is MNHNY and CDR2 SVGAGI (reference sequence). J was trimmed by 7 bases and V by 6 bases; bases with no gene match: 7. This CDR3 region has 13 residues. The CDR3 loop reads CASSGTGRGEQYF. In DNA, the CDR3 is TGTGCCAGCAGCGGGACAGGGAGGGGAGAGCAGTACTTC.

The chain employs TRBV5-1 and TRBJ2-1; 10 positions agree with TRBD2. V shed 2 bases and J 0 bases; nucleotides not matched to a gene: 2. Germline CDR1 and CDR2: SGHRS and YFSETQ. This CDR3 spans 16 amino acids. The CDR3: CASSFTSGASYNEQFF. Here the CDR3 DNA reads TGCGCCAGCAGCTTCACTAGCGGGGCCTCCTACAATGAGCAGTTCTTC.

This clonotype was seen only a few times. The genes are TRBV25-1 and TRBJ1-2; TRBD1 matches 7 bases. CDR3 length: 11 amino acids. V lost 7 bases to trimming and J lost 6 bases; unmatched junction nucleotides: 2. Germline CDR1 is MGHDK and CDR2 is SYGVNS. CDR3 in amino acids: CASNQGDGYTF. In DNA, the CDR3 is TGTGCCAGCAATCAGGGGGATGGCTACACCTTC.